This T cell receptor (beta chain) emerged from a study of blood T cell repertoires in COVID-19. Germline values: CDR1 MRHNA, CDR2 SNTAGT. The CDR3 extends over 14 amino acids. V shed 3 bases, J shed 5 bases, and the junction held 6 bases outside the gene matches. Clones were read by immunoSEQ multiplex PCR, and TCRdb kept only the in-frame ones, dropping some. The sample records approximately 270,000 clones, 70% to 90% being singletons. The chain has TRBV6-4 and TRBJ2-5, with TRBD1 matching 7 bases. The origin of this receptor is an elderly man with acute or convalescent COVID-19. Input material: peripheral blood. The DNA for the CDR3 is TGTGCCAGCAGTGAAAACAGGGGTGCGGAGACCCAGTACTTC. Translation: CASSENRGAETQYF.